These 16 T cell receptor beta chains came from one sample sequenced in a study of T cells after yellow fever vaccination (dated 2019 in TCRdb). Interpreted using the paper, the treatment or condition label stands for: live attenuated yellow fever vaccine strain. The library was obtained by 5' RACE. The instrument given in TCRdb is Illumina HiSeq 2500. TCRdb itself trimmed the public reads at Q25 with fastp, ran MiXCR and retained productive beta chains. Rows matching on CDR3 protein sequence are summarized as one entry with the most common DNA and genes. In this sample the table shows approximately 550,000 distinct CDR3 sequences, approximately 21% of which occur a single time. Over 11% of the sample lies in the top ten. Source: PBMCs, taken 15 days after the yellow fever booster vaccination. All receptors derive from a man aged 25 to 40 who received the YFV17D yellow fever vaccine.

The CDR3 spells CASTRDRASHEQYF. The CDR3 coding sequence is TGTGCCAGCACCCGGGACAGGGCGTCCCACGAGCAGTACTTC. The chain recombines TRBV7-2 with TRBJ2-7; 9 positions agree with TRBD1. The CDR3 has 14 amino acids. V was clipped by 7 bases and J by 5 bases; unmatched bases: 9. CDR1 is SGHTA and CDR2 is FQGNSA in the germline V gene.

The chain joins TRBV5-5 to TRBJ2-7; a weak D match, TRBD2 (6 bases). The CDR3 totals 12 residues. Trimming stripped 3 bases from V and 3 bases from J, with 7 bases between. Germline-derived CDR1 and CDR2 are SGHKS and YYEKEE (reference sequence). CDR3 in amino acids: CASSWDFYEQYF. The CDR3 DNA is TGTGCCAGCAGCTGGGACTTCTACGAGCAGTACTTC.

This sequence joins TRBV7-6 and TRBJ2-7; a possible D gene is TRBD1 (5 bases). Trimming cost V 5 bases and J 2 bases, with 13 bases left between them. The germline V gene has CDR1 SGHVS and CDR2 FNYEAQ. CDR3 length: 14 amino acids. The CDR3 protein is CASSQPDKPYEQYF. CDR3 sequence (DNA): TGTGCCAGCAGCCAGCCGGACAAACCCTACGAGCAGTACTTC.

This clonotype appeared a few times. The rearrangement joins TRBV10-3 to TRBJ2-7; the D gene is possibly TRBD2 (5 bases). The CDR3 consists of 16 residues. The germline CDR1 and CDR2 sequences are ENHRY and SYGVKD. V dropped 6 bases and J dropped 5 bases, with 23 bases sitting between them. In DNA, the CDR3 is TGTGCCATCAGCGCGACATGGCGCGAGGGTCGGAACGAGCAGTACTTC. The encoded protein is CAISATWREGRNEQYF.

This clonotype was detected many times. The chain recombines TRBV5-5 with TRBJ2-1; TRBD2 aligns across 8 bases. Germline loops: CDR1 SGHKS, CDR2 YYEKEE (reference sequence). V was clipped by 4 bases and J by 12 bases; unmatched bases: 15. The CDR3 is 15 amino acids. CDR3 sequence reads: CASSPTTSETGGQFF. CDR3 sequence (DNA): TGTGCCAGCAGCCCGACGACTAGCGAGACGGGAGGGCAGTTCTTC.

The rearrangement uses TRBV5-6 and TRBJ2-5; 10 nucleotides match TRBD2. Germline CDR1 and CDR2: SGHDT and YYEEEE. This CDR3 is 15 amino acids long. V was clipped by 2 bases and J by 0 bases; unmatched bases: 1. CDR3 amino acids: CASSFGLADQETQYF. The CDR3 DNA sequence: TGTGCCAGCAGCTTTGGACTAGCGGACCAAGAGACCCAGTACTTC. Full variable domain (rest looked up from reference TRBV5-6 and TRBJ2-5): DAGVTQSPTHLIKTRGQQVTLRCSPKSGHDTVSWYQQALGQGPQFIFQYYEEEERQRGNFPDRFSGHQFPNYSSELNVNALLLGDSALYLCASSFGLADQETQYFGPGTRLLVL.

In this sample, this clonotype turned up a few times. V gene TRBV5-5 combines with J gene TRBJ2-5, with 8 bases that match TRBD1. The CDR3 consists of 17 residues. Germline CDR1 SGHKS, CDR2 YYEKEE (reference sequence). The junction had 13 bases not matched to a gene; V was cut back by 2 bases and J by 4 bases. In nucleotides, the CDR3 is TGTGCCAGCAGCTTTCTTGGGACAGGAGGCTTTAGAGAGACCCAGTACTTC. Translation gives CASSFLGTGGFRETQYF.

This clonotype appeared a few times. As DNA, the CDR3 is TGTGCCAGCAGCTTCGGAGGACTTAATGAAAAACTGTTTTTT. Translation: CASSFGGLNEKLFF. The chain is built from TRBV5-5 and TRBJ1-4; no definite D call. The CDR3 contains 14 residues. Looked up from germline, CDR1 is SGHKS and CDR2 is YYEKEE (reference sequence). Trimming took off 2 bases at V and 4 bases at J, with 9 bases between the two ends.

This clonotype occurred a few times. V is TRBV6-1 and J is TRBJ2-2, with a tentative D call TRBD2 (5 bases). The V end was cut by 6 bases, the J end by 7 bases, with 18 bases between. Looked up from germline, CDR1 is MNHNS and CDR2 is SASEGT. This CDR3 is built from 15 residues. Here the CDR3 DNA reads TGTGCCAGCAGCCTCCAAGTAGAGGCGGGCGGGGAGCTGTTTTTT. Its protein product is CASSLQVEAGGELFF.

This clonotype occurred a few times. The chain is built from TRBV12-3 or TRBV12-4 and TRBJ2-7, with TRBD2 identical over 9 bases. Trimming at V came to 1 base and at J to 5 bases, leaving 9 bases not matched to a gene. The CDR3 spans 16 residues. The CDR3 nucleotides read TGTGCCAGCAGTTTAGGTCTATTGGGACTAGCACACGAGCAGTACTTC. This sequence encodes CASSLGLLGLAHEQYF.

This chain uses TRBV6-5 with TRBJ1-6, with TRBD1 as a possible D gene (5 bases). CDR1 and CDR2 (germline): MNHEY, SVGAGI. The CDR3 totals 14 residues. The V end lost 6 bases, the J end lost 9 bases, and 15 bases lay between the germline ends. This CDR3 reads CASRYSGRGSPLHF. CDR3 bases: TGTGCCAGCAGATACAGTGGGAGGGGTTCACCCCTCCACTTT.

The chain links TRBV12-3 or TRBV12-4 to TRBJ2-7; the match to TRBD2 covers 13 bases. Trimming at V came to 5 bases and at J to 5 bases, leaving 9 bases not matched to a gene. The length of the CDR3 is 16 residues. CDR3 nucleotides: TGTGCCAGCAGTCCCCGGGCGGGACTAGCGGGAAACGAGCAGTACTTC. It translates to CASSPRAGLAGNEQYF.

This clonotype was seen a few times. The chain has TRBV29-1 and TRBJ2-1, with 8 bases identical to TRBD1. Germline V lookup: CDR1 SQVTM, CDR2 ANQGSEA. This CDR3 is built from 15 residues. With 4 bases clipped from V and 2 bases from J, the junction kept 7 bases outside the gene matches. The CDR3 DNA reads TGCAGCGTTGCAGGGGGCCAAATAACCTACAATGAGCAGTTCTTC. As protein: CSVAGGQITYNEQFF.

The table lists this clonotype with a few counts. This chain's CDR3 is CASRTVHEQYF. Written as DNA, the CDR3 is TGTGCCAGCAGAACCGTTCACGAGCAGTACTTC. The chain links TRBV27 to TRBJ2-7; D remains unclear. The CDR3 runs 11 residues. In germline, CDR1 is MNHEY, CDR2 SMNVEV (reference sequence). The V and J ends lost 6 bases and 5 bases respectively, with 8 bases between them.

This chain connects TRBV10-3 to TRBJ2-3; no clear D. Trimming took off 8 bases at V and 3 bases at J, with 6 bases between the two ends. CDR3 length: 11 amino acids. The V gene's germline CDR1 is ENHRY and CDR2 SYGVKD. CDR3 sequence reads: CAILKTDTQYF. The CDR3 DNA reads as TGTGCCATCTTAAAAACAGATACGCAGTATTTT.

This rearrangement joins TRBV20-1 to TRBJ1-2; the D is unclear. The CDR3 spans 14 residues. Germline lookup yields CDR1 DFQATT and CDR2 SNEGSKA (reference sequence). The V gene lost 5 bases and the J gene lost 0 bases, with 13 bases spanning the gap. DNA for the CDR3: TGCAGTGCTCCCCACCGTGGGGCTAACTATGGCTACACCTTC. As protein: CSAPHRGANYGYTF.